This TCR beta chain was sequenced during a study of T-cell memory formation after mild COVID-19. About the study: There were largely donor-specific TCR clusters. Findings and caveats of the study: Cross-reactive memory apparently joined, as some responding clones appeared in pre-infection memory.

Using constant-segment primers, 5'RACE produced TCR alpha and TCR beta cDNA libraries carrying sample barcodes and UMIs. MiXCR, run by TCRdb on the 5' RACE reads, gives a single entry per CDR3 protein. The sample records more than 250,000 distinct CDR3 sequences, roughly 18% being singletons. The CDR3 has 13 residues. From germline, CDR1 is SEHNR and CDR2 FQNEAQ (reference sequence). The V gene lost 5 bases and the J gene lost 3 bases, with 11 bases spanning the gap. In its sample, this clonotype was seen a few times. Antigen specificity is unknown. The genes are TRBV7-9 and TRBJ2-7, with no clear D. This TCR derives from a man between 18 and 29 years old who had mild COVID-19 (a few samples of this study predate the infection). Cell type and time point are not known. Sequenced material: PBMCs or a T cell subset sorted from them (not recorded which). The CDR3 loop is CASSQDQDYEQYF. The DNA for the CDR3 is TGTGCCAGCAGCCAGGATCAGGACTACGAGCAGTACTTC.